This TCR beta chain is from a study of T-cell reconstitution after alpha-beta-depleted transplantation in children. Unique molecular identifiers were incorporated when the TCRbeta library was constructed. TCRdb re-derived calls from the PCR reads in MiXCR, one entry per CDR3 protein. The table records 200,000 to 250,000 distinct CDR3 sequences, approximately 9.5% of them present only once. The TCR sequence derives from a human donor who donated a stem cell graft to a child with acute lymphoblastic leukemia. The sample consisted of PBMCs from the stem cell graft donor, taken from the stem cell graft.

The CDR3 sequence: CASSPTGLGSGANVLTF. CDR3 in DNA: TGTGCCAGCAGCCCGACAGGTCTCGGGTCTGGGGCCAACGTCCTGACTTTC. V is TRBV14 and J is TRBJ2-6, with D perhaps matching TRBD1 (6 bases). Trimming took off 4 bases at V and 1 base at J, with 14 bases between the two ends. The germline V gene has CDR1 SGHDN and CDR2 FVKESK. This CDR3 has 17 amino acids.